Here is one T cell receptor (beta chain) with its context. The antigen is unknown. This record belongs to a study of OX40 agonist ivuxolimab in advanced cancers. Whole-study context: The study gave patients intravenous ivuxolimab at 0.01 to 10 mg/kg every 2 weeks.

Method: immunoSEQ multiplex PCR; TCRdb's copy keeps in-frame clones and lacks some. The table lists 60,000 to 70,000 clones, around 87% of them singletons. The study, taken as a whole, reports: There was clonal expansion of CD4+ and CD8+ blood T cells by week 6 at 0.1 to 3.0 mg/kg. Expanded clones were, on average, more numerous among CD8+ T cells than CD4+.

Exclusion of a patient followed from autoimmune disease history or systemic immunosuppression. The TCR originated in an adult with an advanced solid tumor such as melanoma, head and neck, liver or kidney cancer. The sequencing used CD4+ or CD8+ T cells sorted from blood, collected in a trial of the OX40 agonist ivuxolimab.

The CDR3 coding sequence is TGTGCCAGCAGCCCCGATAGTAAGACCCAGTACTTC. Protein sequence: CASSPDSKTQYF. This sequence joins TRBV13 and TRBJ2-5; D remains unclear. V lost 5 bases, J lost 6 bases, and 10 bases lay in between. This CDR3 region has 12 residues. Germline loops: CDR1 PRHDT, CDR2 FYEKMQ (reference sequence).